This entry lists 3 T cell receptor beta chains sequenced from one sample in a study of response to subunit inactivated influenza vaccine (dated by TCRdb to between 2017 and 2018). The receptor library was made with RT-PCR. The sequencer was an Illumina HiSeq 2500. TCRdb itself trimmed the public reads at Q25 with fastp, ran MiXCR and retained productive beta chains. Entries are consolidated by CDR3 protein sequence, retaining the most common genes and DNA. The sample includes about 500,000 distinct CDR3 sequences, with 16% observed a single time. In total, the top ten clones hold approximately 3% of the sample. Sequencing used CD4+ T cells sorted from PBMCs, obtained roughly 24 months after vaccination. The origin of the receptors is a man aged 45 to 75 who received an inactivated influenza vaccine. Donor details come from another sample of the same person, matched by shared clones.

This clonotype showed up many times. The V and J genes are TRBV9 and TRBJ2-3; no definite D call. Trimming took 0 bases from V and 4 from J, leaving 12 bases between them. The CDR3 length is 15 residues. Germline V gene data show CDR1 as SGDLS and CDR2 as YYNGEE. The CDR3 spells CASSVADGWPDTQYF. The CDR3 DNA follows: TGTGCCAGCAGCGTAGCGGACGGCTGGCCAGATACGCAGTATTTT.

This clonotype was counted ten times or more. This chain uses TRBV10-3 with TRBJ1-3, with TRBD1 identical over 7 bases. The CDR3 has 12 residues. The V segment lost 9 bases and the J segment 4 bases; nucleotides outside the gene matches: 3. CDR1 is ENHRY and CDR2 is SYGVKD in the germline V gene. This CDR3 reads CAMGTAGNTIYF. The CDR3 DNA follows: TGTGCCATGGGGACAGCCGGAAACACCATATATTTT.

The CDR3 coding sequence is TGCGCCAGCAGTGAGTCAATTATAGGGGACATTCAGTACTTC. Amino acid sequence: CASSESIIGDIQYF. The genes are TRBV10-1 and TRBJ2-4; tentative D call: TRBD1 (5 bases). The CDR3 spans 14 residues. The germline CDR1 and CDR2 sequences are WNHNN and SYGVQD (reference sequence). V lost 0 bases, J lost 8 bases, and 11 bases lay in between.